This T cell receptor beta chain derives from a study of T cells in localized non-small cell lung cancer. Repertoires were generated with immunoSEQ multiplex PCR, while TCRdb's copy carries only in-frame clones and drops some. The repertoire holds roughly 33,000 clones, with about 90% as singletons. This CDR3 is 14 amino acids long. V lost 1 base and J lost 4, with 11 bases in between. In germline, CDR1 is SGDLS, CDR2 YYNGEE. The sequenced sample was peripheral blood, obtained before any cancer treatment. The rearrangement uses TRBV9 and TRBJ1-2, with D unclear. This TCR derives from a man aged 40 to 75 with stage I lung adenocarcinoma. The CDR3 DNA reads as TGTGCCAGCAGCGTAAATCGGGTTCGCTATGGCTACACCTTC. This encodes CASSVNRVRYGYTF.